This T cell receptor (beta chain) was sequenced in a study of T cell repertoires in cytomegalovirus infection (dated by TCRdb to between 2019 and 2020). The study in broad terms: Recently identified HLA-C-restricted CMV epitopes, whose presentation resists viral immunomodulation, were targeted by peptide stimulations together with well-studied HLA-B-restricted epitopes. Because public TCR beta signatures pointed to carriage of CMV infection together with the matching HLA type, the HLA type of each donor mattered for the analysis.

The label giving this sample's treatment or condition can be read as: in vitro stimulation with specific CMV peptide epitopes to enrich CMV-specific T cells. Comment on this clonotype: The antigen it binds to is not known. No per-base quality is available; no much larger clone lies one base away.

Findings and caveats that apply to the study as a whole: Cumulative frequency of public TCR beta family members discriminated carriers of CMV infection plus the relevant HLA type in this cohort and an independent approximately 350-donor cohort. The ex vivo response was dominated by HLA-C-restricted CMV-specific TCR beta clonotypes, which also provided the single most frequent clonotype in two of eight donors.

Sequencing instrument: Illumina HiSeq 1500. The public reads were reanalyzed by TCRdb: fastp trimming at Q25, MiXCR alignment, in-frame beta chains only. Duplicate CDR3 protein sequences are folded into a single record with the most common DNA and genes. In all, the sample holds roughly 200,000 distinct CDR3 sequences, and 30% to 45% of those were seen once. Together, the top ten hold over 45% of the sample. The CDR3 holds 14 amino acids from the cysteine to the phenylalanine. Only CDR3 DNA remains: 42 bases, in frame from the first base. CDR1 and CDR2 were assigned from the germline V gene (reference sequence) as GTSNPN and SVGIG. V is pared back by 5 bases and J by 2 bases, with 13 bases lying between the germline termini.

This TCR was recovered from a human donor in good health (CMV status not recorded). Some clones in this sample may be carry-over from other donors' samples. The rearrangement joined TRBV30 to TRBJ2-1, with the D gene too uncertain to name. Sequencing was performed on CD8+ T cells from cultured PBMCs, taken from culture after CMV antigen stimulation. The CDR3 reads CAWSGFEAYNEQFF. The DNA reads as follows: TGTGCCTGGTCGGGCTTTGAGGCCTACAATGAGCAGTTCTTC. Where the CDR3 stops, the reference TRBV30 and TRBJ2-1 genes take over; the full variable domain is SQTIHQWPATLVQPVGSPLSLECTVEGTSNPNLYWYRQAAGRGLQLLFYSVGIGQISSEVPQNLSASRPQDRQFILSSKKLLLSDSGFYLCAWSGFEAYNEQFFGPGTRLTVL.